This TCR beta chain was obtained from a study of neurological immune-mediated disorders. Notes on the study in general: TCR clonal expansion peaked in HTLV-1-associated myelopathy patients and was lowest in multiple sclerosis patients.

cDNA was made by 5'RACE with 10-nucleotide random UMIs. TCRdb analysed the 5' RACE reads with MiXCR anew, one entry per CDR3 protein. Among around 83,000 distinct CDR3 sequences, 12% to 15% were seen once, and the ten largest hold 6% to 7%. This clonotype has a single count. The target antigen is unknown. An end of the junction does not agree with germline; a read error may underlie this. Healthy controls were blood bank volunteers in Maryland, USA. Unsorted libraries were derived from 2 million PBMCs stored at -80 C. Sequenced input: PBMCs. This TCR was sampled from a woman in her forties or fifties in good health.

The CDR3 here is CAISGSDYPLNF. The CDR3 nucleotides are TGTGCCATCAGTGGTTCTGATTACCCCCTTAACTTT. The rearrangement links TRBV10-3 to TRBJ1-1, with D uncertain. The CDR3 runs to 12 residues. The V gene's germline CDR1 is ENHRY and CDR2 SYGVKD.